These 8 T cell receptor beta chains were all obtained from the same sample, sequenced in a study of cytotoxic CD8 clonotypes in ibrutinib-treated CLL. Sequencing was performed with immunoSEQ multiplex PCR; in TCRdb, only in-frame clones are kept and a portion is missing. The sample shows more than 200,000 clones, about 75% of them seen only once. The sample in question was PBMCs, obtained after 12 months of ibrutinib treatment. These receptors all come from a human donor with chronic lymphocytic leukemia.

This clone occurred a few times. The chain carries TRBV6-5 and TRBJ1-6, with TRBD1 identical over 11 bases. CDR3 size: 15 residues. Germline CDR1 and CDR2: MNHEY and SVGAGI. V lost 2 bases and J lost 7; bases outside the gene matches: 1. Here the CDR3 DNA reads TGTGCCAGCAGTTACGGGACAGGGGGGAATTCACCCCTCCACTTT. Its translation: CASSYGTGGNSPLHF.

Only one count was recorded for this clone. The rearrangement links TRBV6-5 to TRBJ2-3; a possible D gene is TRBD1 (6 bases). Germline values: CDR1 MNHEY, CDR2 SVGAGI. The CDR3 consists of 15 residues. Trimming left V 5 bases short and J 2 bases short, with 14 bases between. CDR3 sequence (DNA): TGTGCCAGCAGTCTTACCCGGGACAACACAGATACGCAGTATTTT. It codes for CASSLTRDNTDTQYF.

The rearrangement joins TRBV28 to TRBJ2-7, with D maybe TRBD1 (6 bases). V lost 8 bases and J 3 bases, leaving 17 bases between the germline ends. Germline loops: CDR1 MDHEN, CDR2 SYDVKM. The CDR3 consists of 14 residues. Written as DNA, the CDR3 is TGTGCCAGCGCTCCAGGGGCGTTCTTCTACGAGCAGTACTTC. Translation gives CASAPGAFFYEQYF.

The rearrangement uses TRBV7-3 and TRBJ1-6; D gene uncertain. The CDR3 covers 15 residues. V was cut by 2 bases and J by 9 bases, with 14 bases left in between. CDR1 is SGHTA, CDR2 FQGTGA, per germline. The CDR3 sequence is CASSLEPSPISPLHF. The DNA for the CDR3 is TGTGCCAGCAGCTTAGAACCGTCGCCAATTTCACCCCTCCACTTT. The complete variable domain, with remaining parts taken from reference TRBV7-3 and TRBJ1-6, reads GAGVSQTPSNKVTEKGKYVELRCDPISGHTALYWYRQSLGQGPEFLIYFQGTGAADDSGLPNDRFFAVRPEGSVSTLKIQRTERGDSAVYLCASSLEPSPISPLHFGNGTRLTVT.

This chain connects TRBV25-1 to TRBJ1-2, with D uncertain. Germline V gene sequence: CDR1 MGHDK, CDR2 SYGVNS. V lost 3 bases and J 4 bases, leaving 9 bases between the germline ends. CDR3 length equals 13 residues. CDR3 nucleotide sequence: TGTGCCAGCAGTGACGGGAGGGCCTATGGCTACACCTTC. Its translation: CASSDGRAYGYTF.

The chain is built from TRBV7-2 and TRBJ1-2; D remains ambiguous. This CDR3 has 13 residues. CDR1 SGHTA and CDR2 FQGNSA come from the germline V gene. V was clipped by 1 base and J by 5 bases, with 8 bases between them. The CDR3 is CASSLVLLYGYTF. CDR3 in DNA: TGTGCCAGCAGCTTAGTCCTATTGTATGGCTACACCTTC.

This clone was found a few times. V usage is TRBV13 and J usage is TRBJ2-1; a possible D gene is TRBD2 (6 bases). V was clipped by 3 bases and J by 3 bases, with 12 bases between them. CDR1 and CDR2 from the germline V gene are PRHDT and FYEKMQ (reference sequence). This CDR3 is 15 amino acids long. CDR3 coding DNA: TGTGCCAGCAGCTTCGGCGGGAAGAACTACAATGAGCAGTTCTTC. Its translation: CASSFGGKNYNEQFF.

This clone was picked up one time. The chain joins TRBV7-4 to TRBJ2-7, with D unclear. CDR3 length: 11 amino acids. Germline loops: CDR1 SGHVT, CDR2 SQSDAQ. V gave up 5 bases and J gave up 5 bases, with 7 bases separating them. CDR3 sequence (DNA): TGTGCCAGCAGCCAACCCAACGAGCAGTACTTC. Amino acids: CASSQPNEQYF. Full variable domain (missing parts from reference TRBV7-4 and TRBJ2-7): GAGVSQSPRYKVAKRGRDVALRCDSISGHVTLYWYRQTLGQGSEVLTYSQSDAQRDKSGRPSGRFSAERPERSVSTLKIQRTEQGDSAVYLCASSQPNEQYFGPGTRLTVT.